This is a list of T cell receptor beta chains from one sample in a study of blood T cell repertoires in COVID-19. Libraries were prepared by immunoSEQ multiplex PCR; TCRdb keeps only in-frame clonotypes and omits some of them. The sample lists about 100,000 clones, roughly 90% seen once, with 0.97% in the top ten. The sample taken for sequencing was peripheral blood. These receptors were collected from a man in his fifties or sixties with acute or convalescent COVID-19. Both conserved end residues are part of each CDR3. The D gene is left open where the match is weak. Clone size is shown for a subset of rows, as once, few, many or a class of expanded clone.

D	size	V	J	CDR3	DNA
NA	NA	TRBV11-2	TRBJ1-1	CASREQGDTEAFF	TGTGCCAGCAGGGAACAGGGAGACACTGAAGCTTTCTTT
TRBD1	NA	TRBV5-8	TRBJ1-6	CASSFFRDSRNNSPLHF	TGTGCCAGCAGCTTCTTTCGGGACAGTCGCAATAATTCACCCCTCCACTTT
NA	NA	TRBV19	TRBJ1-6	CASTRQAISYNSPLHF	TGTGCCAGTACGAGACAGGCGATCTCCTATAATTCACCCCTCCACTTT
NA	NA	TRBV9	TRBJ2-7	CASSVDPGGGYEQYF	TGTGCCAGCAGCGTAGATCCTGGGGGCGGCTACGAGCAGTACTTC
TRBD2	once	TRBV4-2	TRBJ2-5	CASSRKLAGEETQYF	TGTGCCAGCAGCCGTAAGCTAGCGGGAGAAGAGACCCAGTACTTC
NA	NA	TRBV3-1/TRBV3-2	TRBJ2-1	CASSPNSMNNEQFF	TGTGCCAGCAGCCCGAATTCTATGAACAATGAGCAGTTCTTC
NA	NA	TRBV6-6	TRBJ2-1	CASSRQPTGLTYNEQFF	TGTGCCAGCAGTCGCCAGCCCACGGGACTCACCTACAATGAGCAGTTCTTC
TRBD1	NA	TRBV5-5	TRBJ2-3	CASSLWGQYTDTQYF	TGTGCCAGCAGCTTGTGGGGACAGTACACAGATACGCAGTATTTT
NA	few	TRBV5-4	TRBJ1-3	CASSLAAGVGNTIYF	TGTGCCAGCAGCTTGGCAGCAGGGGTGGGAAACACCATATATTTT
TRBD1	NA	TRBV29-1	TRBJ1-1	CSGKQGWNTEAFF	TGCAGCGGTAAACAGGGGTGGAACACTGAAGCTTTCTTT
TRBD2	NA	TRBV28	TRBJ2-1	CASTKSGARNEQFF	TGTGCCAGCACCAAGAGCGGGGCTCGGAATGAGCAGTTCTTC
NA	NA	TRBV21-1	TRBJ2-7	CASGTGQAPYEQYF	TGTGCCAGCGGAACGGGACAGGCCCCCTACGAGCAGTACTTC
TRBD1	NA	TRBV18	TRBJ1-2	CASSRQGYGYTF	TGTGCCAGCTCACGACAGGGGTATGGCTACACCTTC
TRBD1	once	TRBV5-1	TRBJ2-1	CASSSGTGNYNEQFF	TGCGCCAGCAGCTCCGGGACAGGTAACTACAATGAGCAGTTCTTC
TRBD2	NA	TRBV3-1/TRBV3-2	TRBJ2-1	CASSQEGVVGKTSASTYNEQFF	TGTGCCAGCAGCCAAGAGGGCGTAGTGGGGAAAACTAGCGCAAGTACCTACAATGAGCAGTTCTTC
NA	NA	TRBV3-1/TRBV3-2	TRBJ1-2	CASSQAAVNYGYTF	TGTGCCAGCAGCCAAGCGGCGGTTAACTATGGCTACACCTTC
NA	NA	TRBV9	TRBJ2-5	CASSGTEEETQYF	TGTGCCAGCAGCGGGACGGAGGAAGAGACCCAGTACTTC